This T cell receptor (beta chain) was captured by sequencing in a study of cytomegalovirus exposure and HLA in healthy donors. Use of 60 Vbeta and 13 Jbeta primers characterized the PCR. Some clones are missing from TCRdb's copy, which holds only in-frame ones; the method was immunoSEQ multiplex PCR. This table has 69,000 or so clones, roughly 71% appearing once. V lost 0 bases, J lost 3 bases, and 11 bases lay in between. CDR1 and CDR2 from the germline V gene are GTSNPN and SVGIG (reference sequence). The CDR3 has 14 amino acids. Material: PBMCs. This TCR derives from an older woman in good health and CMV-seropositive. This chain uses TRBV30 with TRBJ1-1; unclear D gene. In DNA, the CDR3 is TGTGCCTGGAGTGTAGGAGGGATGTACACTGAAGCTTTCTTT. Amino acid sequence: CAWSVGGMYTEAFF.